This T cell receptor (beta chain) was identified in a study of T-cell reconstitution after alpha-beta-depleted transplantation in children. With 3 bases removed from V and 0 bases from J, the gap between germline ends came to 9 bases. The CDR3 is 15 residues long. Germline loops: CDR1 LGHNA, CDR2 YSLEER. Unique molecular identifiers were used to barcode this TCRbeta library. TCRdb ran MiXCR on the PCR reads and lists one entry per CDR3 protein. The repertoire holds fewer than 550,000 distinct CDR3 sequences, with approximately 10% as singletons. The sequence came from a female patient between 2 and 15 years old who had a stem cell transplant for aplastic anemia, so the T cells may come from the graft donor. The chain combines TRBV4-3 with TRBJ2-1, with D maybe TRBD1 (6 bases). The sequenced sample was PBMCs, mostly from graft donor cells, obtained 180 days after TCRalphabeta/CD19-depleted stem cell transplant. CDR3 sequence: CASSHDRSSYNEQFF. The CDR3 DNA sequence: TGCGCCAGCAGCCACGACAGGAGCTCCTACAATGAGCAGTTCTTC.